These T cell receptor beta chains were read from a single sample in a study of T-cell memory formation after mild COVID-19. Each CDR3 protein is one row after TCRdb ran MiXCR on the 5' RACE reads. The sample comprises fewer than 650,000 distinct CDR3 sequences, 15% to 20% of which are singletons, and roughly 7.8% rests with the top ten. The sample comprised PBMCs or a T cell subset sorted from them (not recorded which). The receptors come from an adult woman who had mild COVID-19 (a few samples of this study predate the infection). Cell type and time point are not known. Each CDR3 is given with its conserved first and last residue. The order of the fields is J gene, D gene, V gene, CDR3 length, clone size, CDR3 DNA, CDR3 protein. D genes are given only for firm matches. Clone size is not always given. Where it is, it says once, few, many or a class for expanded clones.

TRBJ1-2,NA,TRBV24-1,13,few,TGTGCCACCAGTGATAATCCCCAGTTAGACTACACCTTC,CATSDNPQLDYTF
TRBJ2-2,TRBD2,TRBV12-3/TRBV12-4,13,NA,TGTGCCAGCATGAGCGGGAGCCCCGGGGAGCTGTTTTTT,CASMSGSPGELFF
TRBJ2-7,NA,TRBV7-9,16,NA,TGTGCCAGCAGCTTAAACAGCGGGACAGCAATTTACGAGCAGTACTTC,CASSLNSGTAIYEQYF
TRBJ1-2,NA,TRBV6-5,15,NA,TGTGCCAGCAGTTCCCGTTTTGGTCTCGACTATGGCTACACCTTC,CASSSRFGLDYGYTF
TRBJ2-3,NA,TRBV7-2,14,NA,TGTGCCAGCAGGAGTAGGCGGGGCACAGATACGCAGTATTTT,CASRSRRGTDTQYF
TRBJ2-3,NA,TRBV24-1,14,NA,TGTGCCACCAGTAAACAGGGAGGACCAGATACGCAGTATTTT,CATSKQGGPDTQYF
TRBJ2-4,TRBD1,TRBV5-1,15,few,TGCGCCAGCAGCTTGGAAGGTACAGGGGGCCGCATTCAGTACTTC,CASSLEGTGGRIQYF
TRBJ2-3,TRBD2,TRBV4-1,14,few,TGCGCCAGCAGCCAATGGGAGGGAACAGATACGCAGTATTTT,CASSQWEGTDTQYF
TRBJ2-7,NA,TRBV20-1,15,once,TGCAGTGCTGAGCAGTACGGGACTCTTGAACGGGGGCAGTACTTC,CSAEQYGTLERGQYF
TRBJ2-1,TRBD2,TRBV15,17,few,TGTGCCACCAGCAGAGAGTTTGGACTAGCGGCTTACAATGAGCAGTTCTTC,CATSREFGLAAYNEQFF
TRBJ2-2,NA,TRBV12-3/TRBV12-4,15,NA,TGTGCCAGCAGGGGGTCTTTGGGGGTGACCGGGGAGCTGTTTTTT,CASRGSLGVTGELFF
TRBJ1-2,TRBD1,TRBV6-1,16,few,TGTGCCAGCAGTACCCTTCGGGACAGGAGGGGCGATGGCTACACCTTC,CASSTLRDRRGDGYTF
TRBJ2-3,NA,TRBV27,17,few,TGTGCCAGCAGTTCCTTCTCGACCTATAGCGGCACAGATACGCAGTATTTT,CASSSFSTYSGTDTQYF
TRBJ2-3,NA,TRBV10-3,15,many,TGTGCCATCAGTGAGAGGGGACGGGGGACAGATACGCAGTATTTT,CAISERGRGTDTQYF
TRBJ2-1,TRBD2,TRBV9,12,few,TGTGCCAGCAGCGCCTACGGGGGGGAACAGTTCTTC,CASSAYGGEQFF
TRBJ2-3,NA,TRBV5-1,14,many,TGCGCCAGCAGCTTTTGGGACAGCACAGATACGCAGTATTTT,CASSFWDSTDTQYF
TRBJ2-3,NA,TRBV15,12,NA,TGTGCCACCAGCAGAGAGATATATACGCAGTATTTT,CATSREIYTQYF
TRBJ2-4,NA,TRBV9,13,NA,TGTGCCAGCAGCATAACGGACGGTAACATTCAGTACTTC,CASSITDGNIQYF
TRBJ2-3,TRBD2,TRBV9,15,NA,TGTGCCAGCAGCGGGACCGCGGGGGGTCATTCCCCTCAGTATTTT,CASSGTAGGHSPQYF